Below, 11 T cell receptor beta chains from the same sample are listed, as sequenced in a study of cytomegalovirus exposure and HLA in healthy donors. Primers included in the PCR were 60 Vbeta and 13 Jbeta primers. Only in-frame clones appear in the TCRdb table, and some are missing; sequencing was by immunoSEQ multiplex PCR. This sample yields tens of thousands of clones, of which around 77% are seen a single time; 0.57% belongs to the top ten. The sequenced material came from PBMCs. The receptors were gathered from a man aged 30-40 years in good health and CMV-seronegative.

J is TRBJ2-3 and V is TRBV7-2; 8 nucleotides line up with TRBD2. CDR3 length equals 15 residues. Germline CDR1 reads SGHTA; CDR2 reads FQGNSA. The junction had 15 bases not matched to a gene; V was cut back by 6 bases and J by 10 bases. The DNA for the CDR3 is TGTGCCAGCAGGCCCGGTGGACTAGCTTTACCCGCGCAGTATTTT. Translated: CASRPGGLALPAQYF.

This clone was seen more than once but under ten times. The chain joins TRBV5-4 to TRBJ1-1; 8 bases are shared with TRBD1. This CDR3 has 15 residues. Germline trimming cut 2 bases from V and 4 bases from J; bases unmatched to any gene: 7. From germline, CDR1 is SGHNT and CDR2 YYREEE (reference sequence). The CDR3 protein is CASSLEQGVGTEAFF. The CDR3 DNA reads as TGTGCCAGCAGCTTAGAACAGGGGGTCGGCACTGAAGCTTTCTTT.

This clone was picked up one time. The V gene is TRBV15, the J gene TRBJ1-2, with 8 positions matching TRBD1. The CDR3 runs 16 residues. Trimming removed 1 base from V and 4 bases from J; junction bases left unmatched: 8. Per germline, CDR1 LNHNV and CDR2 YYDKDF (reference sequence). Written as DNA, the CDR3 is TGTGCCACCAGCAGAGTGGGAGGACAGGGCAGCTATGGCTACACCTTC. Translated: CATSRVGGQGSYGYTF.

The chain carries TRBV9 and TRBJ1-1; maybe TRBD1 (6 bases). Trimming removed 0 bases at V and 4 bases at J, with 10 bases between. This CDR3 has 14 residues. The germline gives CDR1 SGDLS, CDR2 YYNGEE. CDR3 region: CASSVAGTRTEAFF. In nucleotides, the CDR3 is TGTGCCAGCAGCGTAGCCGGGACACGCACTGAAGCTTTCTTT.

V usage is TRBV7-3 and J usage is TRBJ1-5, with D unclear. Germline CDR1 reads SGHTA; CDR2 reads FQGTGA. This CDR3 has 15 residues. V dropped 0 bases and J dropped 5 bases, with 11 bases sitting between them. The CDR3 DNA reads as TGTGCCAGCAGCTTAACGGGAGGGTGGGATCAGCCCCAGCATTTT. Encoded protein: CASSLTGGWDQPQHF.

The chain uses TRBV7-2 and TRBJ1-5; TRBD1 might be the D (6 bases). Looked up from germline, CDR1 is SGHTA and CDR2 is FQGNSA. This CDR3 contains 15 residues. V lost 0 bases to trimming and J lost 6 bases, with 12 bases between them. The CDR3 sequence is CASSLARGAGQPQHF. The DNA for the CDR3 is TGTGCCAGCAGCTTAGCTCGGGGGGCAGGTCAGCCCCAGCATTTT. Based on the CDR3 plus reference TRBV7-2 and TRBJ1-5, the full variable domain is GAGVSQSPSNKVTEKGKDVELRCDPISGHTALYWYRQSLGQGLEFLIYFQGNSAPDKSGLPSDRFSAERTGGSVSTLTIQRTQQEDSAVYLCASSLARGAGQPQHFGDGTRLSIL.

V and J are TRBV19 and TRBJ1-5; D is possibly TRBD1 (6 bases). CDR1 is LNHDA and CDR2 is SQIVND in the germline V gene (reference sequence). The CDR3 totals 14 residues. V lost 3 bases, J lost 6 bases, and 12 bases lay in between. In DNA form, the CDR3 reads TGTGCCAGTAGTATGAGCAGGGGTTCTCAGCCCCAGCATTTT. Amino acids: CASSMSRGSQPQHF.

The DNA for the CDR3 is TGTGCCAGCAGCTTACTTGTGAACACTGAAGCTTTCTTT. It encodes CASSLLVNTEAFF. This chain joins TRBV7-3 and TRBJ1-1, with D uncertain. V was cut by 2 bases and J by 0 bases, with 4 bases left in between. The CDR3 runs 13 residues. CDR1 and CDR2 (germline): SGHTA, FQGTGA.

This clone was seen more than once but under ten times. The sample holds other DNA sequences that translate to the same CDR3. This sequence joins TRBV5-4 and TRBJ1-1; D perhaps matches TRBD1 (5 bases). Germline CDR1 reads SGHNT; CDR2 reads YYREEE (reference sequence). The V and J ends lost 0 bases and 1 base respectively, with 7 bases between them. The CDR3 spans 14 residues. The CDR3 DNA reads TGTGCCAGCAGCTTGGCCAGGGCGAACACTGAAGCTTTCTTT. This gives the protein CASSLARANTEAFF.

J is TRBJ1-5 and V is TRBV6-5; 8 bases fit TRBD1. V trimming: 2 bases; J trimming: 2 bases; junction bases outside the gene matches: 5. Germline lookup yields CDR1 MNHEY and CDR2 SVGAGI. The CDR3 is made up of 16 amino acids. The CDR3 protein is CASSYLRGQGNQPQHF. The CDR3, as DNA: TGTGCCAGCAGTTACCTCAGGGGGCAGGGCAATCAGCCCCAGCATTTT.

This sequence joins TRBV6-5 and TRBJ2-3, with D possibly matching TRBD1 (5 bases). CDR1 is MNHEY and CDR2 is SVGAGI in the germline V gene. The ends were cut back, 0 bases at V and 1 base at J, with 8 bases in the middle. This CDR3 spans 15 amino acids. The CDR3 coding sequence is TGTGCCAGCAGTTACTCAGGGGCTCGCACAGATACGCAGTATTTT. It codes for CASSYSGARTDTQYF.